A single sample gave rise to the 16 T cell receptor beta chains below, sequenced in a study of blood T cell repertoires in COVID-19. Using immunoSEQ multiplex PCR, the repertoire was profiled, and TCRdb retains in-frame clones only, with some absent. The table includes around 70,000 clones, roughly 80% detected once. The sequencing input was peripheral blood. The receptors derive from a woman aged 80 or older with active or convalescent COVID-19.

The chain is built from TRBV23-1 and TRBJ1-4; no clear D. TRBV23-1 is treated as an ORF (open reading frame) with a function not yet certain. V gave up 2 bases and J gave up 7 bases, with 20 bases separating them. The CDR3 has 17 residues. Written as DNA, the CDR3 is TGCGCCAGCAGTCAAGTATTAGAGGGCGCGGATGGTGAAAAACTGTTTTTT. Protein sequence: CASSQVLEGADGEKLFF.

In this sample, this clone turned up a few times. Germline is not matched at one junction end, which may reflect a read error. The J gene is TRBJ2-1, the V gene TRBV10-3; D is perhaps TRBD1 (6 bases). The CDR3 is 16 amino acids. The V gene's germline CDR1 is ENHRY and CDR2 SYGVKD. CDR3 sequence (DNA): TGTGCCAACAGTCCCTCGGGCAGGGGTAGTTCGAGTGAGCAGTTCTTC. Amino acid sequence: CANSPSGRGSSSEQFF.

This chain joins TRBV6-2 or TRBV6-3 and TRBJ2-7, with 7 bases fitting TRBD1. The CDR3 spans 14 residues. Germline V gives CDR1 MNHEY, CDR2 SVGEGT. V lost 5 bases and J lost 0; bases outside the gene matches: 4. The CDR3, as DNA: TGTGCCAGCAGTCGGGACAGTTCCTCCTACGAGCAGTACTTC. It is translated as CASSRDSSSYEQYF.

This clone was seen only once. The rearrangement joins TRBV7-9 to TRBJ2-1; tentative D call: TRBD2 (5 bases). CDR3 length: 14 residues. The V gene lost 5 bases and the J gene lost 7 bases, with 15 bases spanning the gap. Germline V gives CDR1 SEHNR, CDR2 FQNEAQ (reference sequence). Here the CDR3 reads CASSEGPKENEQFF. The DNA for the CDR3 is TGTGCCAGCAGCGAGGGCCCAAAGGAAAATGAGCAGTTCTTC.

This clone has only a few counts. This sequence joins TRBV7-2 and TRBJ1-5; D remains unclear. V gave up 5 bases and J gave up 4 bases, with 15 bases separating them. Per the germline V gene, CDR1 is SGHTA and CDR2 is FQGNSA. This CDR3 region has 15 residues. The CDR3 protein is CASSATSGENQPQHF. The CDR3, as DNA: TGTGCCAGCAGCGCCACCTCAGGTGAGAATCAGCCCCAGCATTTT. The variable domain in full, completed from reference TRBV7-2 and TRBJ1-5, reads GAGVSQSPSNKVTEKGKDVELRCDPISGHTALYWYRQSLGQGLEFLIYFQGNSAPDKSGLPSDRFSAERTGGSVSTLTIQRTQQEDSAVYLCASSATSGENQPQHFGDGTRLSIL.

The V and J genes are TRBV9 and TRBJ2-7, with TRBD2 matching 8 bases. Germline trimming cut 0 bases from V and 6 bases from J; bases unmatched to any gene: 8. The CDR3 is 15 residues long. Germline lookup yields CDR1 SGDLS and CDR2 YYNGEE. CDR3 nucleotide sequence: TGTGCCAGCAGCGTAGCTGAACTAGCGGTTGGCGAGCAGTACTTC. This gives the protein CASSVAELAVGEQYF. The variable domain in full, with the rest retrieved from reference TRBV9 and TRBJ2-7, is DSGVTQTPKHLITATGQRVTLRCSPRSGDLSVYWYQQSLDQGLQFLIQYYNGEERAKGNILERFSAQQFPDLHSELNLSSLELGDSALYFCASSVAELAVGEQYFGPGTRLTVT.

The CDR3 DNA follows: TGTGCCAGCATGACCCCGGCGGAAAACACCATATATTTT. This codes for CASMTPAENTIYF. The J gene is TRBJ1-3, the V gene TRBV6-5; D unclear. Germline-derived CDR1 and CDR2 are MNHEY and SVGAGI. The V end was cut by 7 bases, the J end by 6 bases, with 13 bases between. The length of the CDR3 is 13 residues.

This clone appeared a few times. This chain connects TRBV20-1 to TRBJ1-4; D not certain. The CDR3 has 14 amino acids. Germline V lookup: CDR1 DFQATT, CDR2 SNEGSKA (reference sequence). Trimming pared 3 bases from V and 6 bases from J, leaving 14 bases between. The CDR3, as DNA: TGCAGTGCTAGTCCAGGCCTTCGTGATGAAAAACTGTTTTTT. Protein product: CSASPGLRDEKLFF.

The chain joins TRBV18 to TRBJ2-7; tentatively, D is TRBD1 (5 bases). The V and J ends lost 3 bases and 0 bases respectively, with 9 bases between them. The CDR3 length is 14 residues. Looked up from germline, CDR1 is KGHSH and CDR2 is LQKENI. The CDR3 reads CASSPRQSSYEQYF. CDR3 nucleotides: TGTGCCAGCTCACCGCGACAGAGCTCCTACGAGCAGTACTTC.

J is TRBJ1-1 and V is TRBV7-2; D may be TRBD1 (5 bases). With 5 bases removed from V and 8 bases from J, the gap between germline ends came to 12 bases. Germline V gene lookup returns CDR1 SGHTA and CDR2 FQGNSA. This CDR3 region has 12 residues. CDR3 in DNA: TGTGCCAGCAGCCTAGATCGGGGGGAAGCTTTCTTT. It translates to CASSLDRGEAFF.

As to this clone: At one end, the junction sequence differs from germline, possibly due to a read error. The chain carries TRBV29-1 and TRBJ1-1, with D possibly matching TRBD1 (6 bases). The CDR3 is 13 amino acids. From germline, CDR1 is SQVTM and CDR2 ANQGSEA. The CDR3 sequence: CSVEDGQGRRTQF. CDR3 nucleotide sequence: TGCAGCGTTGAAGATGGGCAGGGGCGGAGAACCCAATTT.

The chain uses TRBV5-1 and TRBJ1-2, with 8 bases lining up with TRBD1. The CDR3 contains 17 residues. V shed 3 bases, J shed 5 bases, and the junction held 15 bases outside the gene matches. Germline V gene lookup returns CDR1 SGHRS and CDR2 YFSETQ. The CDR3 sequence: CASSSPGQGAKGYGYTF. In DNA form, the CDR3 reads TGCGCCAGCAGCTCCCCGGGGCAGGGGGCAAAGGGGTATGGCTACACCTTC.

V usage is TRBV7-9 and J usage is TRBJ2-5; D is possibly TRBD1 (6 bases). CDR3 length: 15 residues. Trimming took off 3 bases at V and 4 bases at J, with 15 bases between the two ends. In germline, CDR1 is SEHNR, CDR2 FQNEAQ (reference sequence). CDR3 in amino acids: CASSFQGTWGETQYF. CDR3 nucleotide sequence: TGTGCCAGCAGCTTTCAGGGGACCTGGGGAGAGACCCAGTACTTC.

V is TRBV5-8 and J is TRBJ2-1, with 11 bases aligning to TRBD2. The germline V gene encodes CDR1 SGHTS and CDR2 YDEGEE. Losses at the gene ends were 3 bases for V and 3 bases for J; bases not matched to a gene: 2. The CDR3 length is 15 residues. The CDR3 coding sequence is TGTGCCAGCAGCTCTAGCGGGGGGTTCTACAATGAGCAGTTCTTC. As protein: CASSSSGGFYNEQFF.

For the CDR3, the DNA is TGCGCCAGCAGCCCAAGGGGGGAAAACAGGGGCAATGAGCAGTTCTTC. It translates to CASSPRGENRGNEQFF. V and J are TRBV4-1 and TRBJ2-1, with a possible D match to TRBD1 (7 bases). V lost 4 bases, J lost 6 bases, and 19 bases lay in between. CDR1 is MGHRA, CDR2 YSYEKL, per germline. This CDR3 spans 16 amino acids.

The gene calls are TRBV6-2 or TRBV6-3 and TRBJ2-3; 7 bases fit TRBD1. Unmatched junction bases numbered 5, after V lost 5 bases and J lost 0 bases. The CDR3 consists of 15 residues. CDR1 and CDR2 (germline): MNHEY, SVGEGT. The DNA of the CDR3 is TGTGCCAGCAGTCAACAGACAGGGAGCACAGATACGCAGTATTTT. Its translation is CASSQQTGSTDTQYF.